The 28 T cell receptor beta chains reported below all come from one sample, sequenced in a study of blood T cells in healthy people across ages. Alongside a J-beta primer mix, a sample-barcoded 5' primer served in a second PCR lasting roughly 6 to 12 cycles. Each CDR3 protein gets one entry after TCRdb re-called the 5' RACE reads with MiXCR. The sample has 700,000 or so distinct CDR3 sequences; 20% to 25% are singletons. The specimen was blood. Every receptor here comes from a man between 70 and 80 years old in good health.

This chain connects TRBV10-3 to TRBJ1-3, with a possible D match to TRBD1 (6 bases). V gave up 0 bases and J gave up 4 bases, with 10 bases separating them. CDR1 is ENHRY, CDR2 SYGVKD, per germline. The CDR3 is 15 amino acids. The CDR3 DNA follows: TGTGCCATCAGTGAGTCGGGACACCTCGGAAACACCATATATTTT. It specifies CAISESGHLGNTIYF.

This clonotype was observed many times. CDR3 protein: CASSFARDYGYTF. The CDR3 coding sequence is TGTGCCAGCAGTTTCGCCCGAGACTATGGCTACACCTTC. This sequence joins TRBV12-3 or TRBV12-4 and TRBJ1-2; D gene uncertain. This CDR3 is built from 13 residues. Trimming removed 3 bases at V and 3 bases at J, with 8 bases between.

The chain recombines TRBV9 with TRBJ2-7; no firm D call. Germline V gene sequence: CDR1 SGDLS, CDR2 YYNGEE. Trimming stripped 0 bases from V and 3 bases from J, with 13 bases between. The length of the CDR3 is 15 residues. The CDR3 here is CASSVGPTEFYEQYF. The CDR3 DNA reads TGTGCCAGCAGCGTAGGGCCCACGGAATTCTACGAGCAGTACTTC.

In this sample, this clonotype turned up a few times. V and J are TRBV29-1 and TRBJ2-6, with D unresolved. Germline CDR1 reads SQVTM; CDR2 reads ANQGSEA. The CDR3 covers 16 residues. V was cut by 7 bases and J by 0 bases, with 16 bases left in between. As DNA, the CDR3 is TGCAGCGCTCGGACGGATGCGCCCTCTGGGGCCAACGTCCTGACTTTC. Translating gives CSARTDAPSGANVLTF.

This clonotype was found many times. The chain carries TRBV6-1 and TRBJ1-5; 10 nucleotides agree with TRBD1. The length of the CDR3 is 16 residues. The ends lost 10 bases at V and 6 bases at J; junction bases unmatched: 15. CDR1 and CDR2 (germline): MNHNS, SASEGT. This chain's CDR3 is CATQTGTGASGQPQHF. In DNA form, the CDR3 reads TGTGCCACCCAAACCGGGACAGGGGCTTCGGGTCAGCCCCAGCATTTT.

The gene calls are TRBV2 and TRBJ2-1; 8 bases line up with TRBD1. The CDR3 consists of 15 residues. The V gene end was trimmed by 6 bases and the J gene end by 3 bases; junction bases not matched to a gene: 7. The germline CDR1 and CDR2 sequences are SNHLY and FYNNEI. The chain's CDR3 is CASRPRQGIYNEQFF. The CDR3 coding sequence is TGTGCCAGCAGGCCGAGACAGGGGATCTACAATGAGCAGTTCTTC. The full variable domain, in which reference TRBV2 and TRBJ2-1 provide the parts outside the CDR3, is EPEVTQTPSHQVTQMGQEVILRCVPISNHLYFYWYRQILGQKVEFLVSFYNNEISEKSEIFDDQFSVERPDGSNFTLKIRSTKLEDSAMYFCASRPRQGIYNEQFFGPGTRLTVL.

This clonotype was seen repeatedly, ten times or more. This chain connects TRBV2 to TRBJ2-7, with TRBD1 matching over 9 bases. The ends lost 4 bases at V and 3 bases at J; junction bases unmatched: 4. There are 14 residues in the CDR3. Germline CDR1 is SNHLY and CDR2 is FYNNEI. The DNA of the CDR3 is TGTGCCAGCAGTGCCGGGACAGGGTACTACGAGCAGTACTTC. Translation gives CASSAGTGYYEQYF.

The chain is built from TRBV11-2 and TRBJ1-4; no reliable D call. The V gene's germline CDR1 is SGHAT and CDR2 FQNNGV. Trimming removed 3 bases from V and 7 bases from J, with 9 bases in between. The CDR3 spans 13 residues. CDR3 bases: TGTGCCAGCAGCTTTTCTACGGGTGAAAAACTGTTTTTT. Protein product: CASSFSTGEKLFF.

This clonotype was detected ten times or more. The V call is TRBV12-3 or TRBV12-4, the J call TRBJ2-1, with D tentatively TRBD2 (6 bases). CDR3 size: 15 residues. The V end lost 2 bases, the J end lost 1 base, and 9 bases lay between the germline ends. The CDR3: CASSLLAQSYNEQFF. CDR3 coding DNA: TGTGCCAGCAGTTTACTAGCGCAATCCTACAATGAGCAGTTCTTC.

This clonotype was found a few times. The rearrangement joins TRBV12-3 or TRBV12-4 to TRBJ1-2; no reliable D call. Trimming removed 5 bases from V and 4 bases from J, with 17 bases in between. This CDR3 spans 15 amino acids. The CDR3 region has the DNA TGTGCCAGCAGTCCCTCACACCGGCCCCTCTATGGCTACACCTTC. Translation gives CASSPSHRPLYGYTF.

This clonotype was found a few times. V usage is TRBV7-3 and J usage is TRBJ1-2; 7 nucleotides align to TRBD1. CDR3 size: 17 residues. V trimming: 4 bases; J trimming: 4 bases; junction bases outside the gene matches: 15. From germline, CDR1 is SGHTA and CDR2 FQGTGA. In DNA form, the CDR3 reads TGTGCCAGCAGCTCGGCTCCTGGGACAGAGAAGACCTATGGCTACACCTTC. Residues: CASSSAPGTEKTYGYTF.

This clonotype was found a few times. V is TRBV20-1 and J is TRBJ2-6; the D gene is possibly TRBD1 (6 bases). The CDR3 sequence is 15 residues long. Germline CDR1 is DFQATT and CDR2 is SNEGSKA (reference sequence). V lost 5 bases and J 0 bases, leaving 11 bases between the germline ends. The chain's CDR3 is CSARPQGSGANVLTF. The DNA of the CDR3 is TGCAGTGCTCGCCCACAGGGCTCTGGGGCCAACGTCCTGACTTTC.

This rearrangement joins TRBV12-3 or TRBV12-4 to TRBJ2-1; 8 bases are a match to TRBD1. This CDR3 has 15 amino acids. V lost 6 bases and J lost 7; bases outside the gene matches: 11. CDR3 sequence reads: CASSPTDRARNEQFF. The CDR3 DNA sequence: TGTGCCAGCAGCCCTACGGACAGGGCGAGGAATGAGCAGTTCTTC.

This chain joins TRBV5-6 and TRBJ2-3; the D is unclear. CDR3 length: 14 amino acids. Trimming took 2 bases from V and 2 from J, leaving 9 bases between them. Germline lookup yields CDR1 SGHDT and CDR2 YYEEEE. The CDR3 DNA is TGTGCCAGCAGCTTTCTACTATACACAGATACGCAGTATTTT. It encodes CASSFLLYTDTQYF.

CDR3 protein: CSATPGLAGGLKTQYF. CDR3 nucleotide sequence: TGCAGTGCTACCCCGGGACTAGCGGGGGGGCTAAAGACCCAGTACTTC. The V and J genes are TRBV20-1 and TRBJ2-5; TRBD2 matches at 16 bases. Germline V gene lookup returns CDR1 DFQATT and CDR2 SNEGSKA (reference sequence). Losses at the gene ends were 4 bases for V and 6 bases for J; bases not matched to a gene: 8. The CDR3 runs 16 residues.

The chain has TRBV2 and TRBJ1-1; tentative D call: TRBD1 (5 bases). CDR1 SNHLY and CDR2 FYNNEI come from the germline V gene. V was pared by 7 bases and J by 4 bases, with 16 bases between. The CDR3 runs 14 residues. The CDR3 sequence: CASTGQGLGTEAFF. In nucleotides, the CDR3 is TGTGCCAGCACAGGCCAGGGTTTGGGCACTGAAGCTTTCTTT.

The CDR3 DNA follows: TGCGCCAGCAGCCTTACCCCGGGACAGGGCAAGTATTTT. It codes for CASSLTPGQGKYF. The rearrangement joins TRBV5-1 to TRBJ2-3; TRBD1 matches at 9 bases. V shed 4 bases, J shed 13 bases, and the junction held 10 bases outside the gene matches. The CDR3 length is 13 residues. Per the germline V gene, CDR1 is SGHRS and CDR2 is YFSETQ. Looking up the rest from reference TRBV5-1 and TRBJ2-3 gives the full variable domain: KAGVTQTPRYLIKTRGQQVTLSCSPISGHRSVSWYQQTPGQGLQFLFEYFSETQRNKGNFPGRFSGRQFSNSRSEMNVSTLELGDSALYLCASSLTPGQGKYFGPGTRLTVL.

This clonotype was counted between two and nine times. V gene TRBV18 combines with J gene TRBJ2-1; 10 bases are shared with TRBD1. CDR1 KGHSH and CDR2 LQKENI come from the germline V gene. The CDR3 is 15 residues long. Losses at the gene ends were 2 bases for V and 4 bases for J; bases not matched to a gene: 2. This chain's CDR3 is CASSPGTGVYNEQFF. As DNA, the CDR3 is TGTGCCAGCTCACCAGGGACAGGGGTATACAATGAGCAGTTCTTC.

The V call is TRBV20-1, the J call TRBJ2-5, with a possible D match to TRBD2 (6 bases). This CDR3 comprises 10 residues. In germline, CDR1 is DFQATT, CDR2 SNEGSKA (reference sequence). Deletions cut 8 bases from V and 5 bases from J, with 9 bases between. DNA of the CDR3: TGCAGTAACGGAGGGGAGACCCAGTACTTC. Its protein product is CSNGGETQYF.

The chain employs TRBV20-1 and TRBJ2-1; 11 nucleotides line up with TRBD2. With the DNA end fitting TRBJ2-7 better, the J assignment may be wrong. CDR1 and CDR2 from the germline V gene are DFQATT and SNEGSKA (reference sequence). There are 13 residues in the CDR3. The CDR3 bases are TGCAGTGCAACTAGCGGGGGTATCTACGAGCAGTACTTC. Translating it yields CSATSGGIYEQYF.

This clonotype has just a few counts. The chain combines TRBV7-8 with TRBJ2-3, with 13 bases identical to TRBD2. The CDR3 has 18 residues. Germline CDR1 is SGHVS and CDR2 is FQNEAQ. The trim removed 5 bases at V and 1 base at J, leaving 9 bases unmatched. The CDR3 region is CASSRIGLAGVGTDTQYF. The CDR3, as DNA: TGTGCCAGCAGCCGAATTGGACTAGCGGGAGTCGGCACAGATACGCAGTATTTT.

This chain connects TRBV12-5 to TRBJ2-7; D is ambiguous. TRBJ2-5 explains the end of the DNA better; the J call may be wrong. CDR1 and CDR2 from the germline V gene are LGHNT and FRNRAP. This CDR3 has 14 amino acids. CDR3 coding DNA: TGTGCTAGTGGTTATGGCGGAGTCCAAGAGACCCAGTACTTC. This translates into CASGYGGVQETQYF.

V usage is TRBV4-1 and J usage is TRBJ1-2; TRBD1 might be the D (5 bases). This CDR3 has 14 amino acids. V was cut by 0 bases and J by 4 bases, with 9 bases left in between. The germline gives CDR1 MGHRA, CDR2 YSYEKL. The CDR3 DNA reads TGCGCCAGCAGCCAAGAACAGGCGGGCTATGGCTACACCTTC. Translation: CASSQEQAGYGYTF.

This clonotype came up a few times. The rearrangement uses TRBV20-1 and TRBJ2-1; TRBD2 matches 9 bases. The ends lost 2 bases at V and 3 bases at J; junction bases unmatched: 17. The CDR3 loop spans 19 amino acids. In germline, CDR1 is DFQATT, CDR2 SNEGSKA (reference sequence). The CDR3: CSARIPGWGLAGNYNEQFF. The CDR3 nucleotides are TGCAGTGCTAGAATTCCGGGGTGGGGCCTAGCGGGGAACTACAATGAGCAGTTCTTC.

V usage is TRBV19 and J usage is TRBJ1-1; the D gene is possibly TRBD1 (5 bases). Trimming took 6 bases from V and 3 from J, leaving 20 bases between them. The CDR3 covers 16 residues. Germline CDR1 LNHDA, CDR2 SQIVND (reference sequence). This CDR3 reads CASSRRDVLRDTEAFF. CDR3 DNA sequence: TGTGCCAGTAGCCGTCGGGACGTCCTTAGAGACACTGAAGCTTTCTTT.

The chain links TRBV24-1 to TRBJ2-3; D unclear. Germline assignment: CDR1 KGHDR and CDR2 SFDVKD. The CDR3 loop spans 14 amino acids. Trimming stripped 6 bases from V and 0 bases from J, with 9 bases between. CDR3 in DNA: TGTGCCACCAGTAAGGAGAAGAGCACAGATACGCAGTATTTT. Its translation is CATSKEKSTDTQYF.

The rearrangement links TRBV19 to TRBJ1-1; TRBD1 aligns across 11 bases. CDR3 length: 16 amino acids. With 9 bases clipped from V and 0 bases from J, the junction kept 9 bases outside the gene matches. Germline-derived CDR1 and CDR2 are LNHDA and SQIVND (reference sequence). The CDR3 nucleotides read TGTGCCAGCACTCGGACAGGGGGCGGCGTGAACACTGAAGCTTTCTTT. Encoded protein: CASTRTGGGVNTEAFF.

Only a few counts were recorded for this clonotype. The CDR3 loop reads CASSLVSSPPRFF. In DNA, the CDR3 is TGCGCCAGCAGCTTGGTTTCCTCGCCCCCCCGGTTCTTC. The chain couples TRBV5-1 to TRBJ2-1, with D unresolved. The length of the CDR3 is 13 residues. Trimming removed 0 bases at V and 15 bases at J, with 16 bases between. Germline-derived CDR1 and CDR2 are SGHRS and YFSETQ.